Shown below are 25 T cell receptor beta chains from a single sample sequenced in a study of T cells after yellow fever vaccination. TCRdb reanalysed the 5' RACE reads using MiXCR and keeps one entry per CDR3 protein. This table holds 100,000 to 150,000 distinct CDR3 sequences, roughly 9% found once. The sequencing here drew on CD8+ T cells sorted from PBMCs, taken on the day of the yellow fever booster vaccination. Receptor source: a man younger than 30 who received the YFV17D yellow fever vaccine.

This clonotype was observed a few times. The genes are TRBV7-8 and TRBJ2-3, with D perhaps matching TRBD1 (6 bases). V was trimmed by 5 bases and J by 2 bases, leaving 11 bases between them. The V gene's germline CDR1 is SGHVS and CDR2 FQNEAQ. The CDR3 is made up of 14 amino acids. The CDR3 spells CASSQWDTTDTQYF. DNA for the CDR3: TGTGCCAGCAGCCAATGGGACACCACAGATACGCAGTATTTT.

This clonotype appeared many times. The chain recombines TRBV20-1 with TRBJ1-5; D may be TRBD1 (5 bases). The CDR3 loop spans 15 amino acids. CDR1 is DFQATT, CDR2 SNEGSKA, per germline (reference sequence). Between the trimmed V and J ends, which lost 3 bases and 0 bases, there was a span of 12 bases. This CDR3 reads CSARTGRTSNQPQHF. Here the CDR3 DNA reads TGCAGTGCTAGGACGGGACGGACTAGCAATCAGCCCCAGCATTTT.

The gene calls are TRBV7-2 and TRBJ1-5; D unclear. This CDR3 comprises 15 residues. CDR1 and CDR2 from the germline V gene are SGHTA and FQGNSA. Trimming cost V 1 base and J 5 bases, with 12 bases left between them. The CDR3 DNA reads TGTGCCAGCAGCTTAGTCGGGCAGAGGTATCAGCCCCAGCATTTT. Protein: CASSLVGQRYQPQHF.

This clonotype was seen only a few times. Here the CDR3 DNA reads TGCAGCGTTGGCATTCAGGACACGATTTACGAGCAGTACTTC. As protein: CSVGIQDTIYEQYF. The chain carries TRBV29-1 and TRBJ2-7; D is perhaps TRBD1 (5 bases). The V and J ends lost 4 bases and 4 bases respectively, with 17 bases between them. Germline CDR1 and CDR2: SQVTM and ANQGSEA. This CDR3 has 14 amino acids.

V gene TRBV20-1 combines with J gene TRBJ2-5; D gene uncertain. Germline V gene lookup returns CDR1 DFQATT and CDR2 SNEGSKA (reference sequence). The V end was cut by 3 bases, the J end by 2 bases, with 10 bases between. There are 13 residues in the CDR3. DNA for the CDR3: TGCAGTGCTAGCGACGGATTACAAGAGACCCAGTACTTC. It translates to CSASDGLQETQYF.

This chain connects TRBV7-9 to TRBJ1-2; D not resolved. Germline CDR1 is SEHNR and CDR2 is FQNEAQ (reference sequence). The CDR3 extends over 12 amino acids. Trimming cost V 5 bases and J 7 bases, with 11 bases left between them. The CDR3 DNA sequence: TGTGCCAGCAGCGTACGAGATGGTGGCTACACCTTC. Translation gives CASSVRDGGYTF.

This chain joins TRBV7-2 and TRBJ2-7; 11 bases agree with TRBD2. This CDR3 contains 15 residues. Trimming took 5 bases from V and 5 from J; bases not matched to a gene: 8. Germline values: CDR1 SGHTA, CDR2 FQGNSA. This chain's CDR3 is CASSPLGTSGHEQYF. DNA for the CDR3: TGTGCCAGCAGCCCCCTCGGGACTAGCGGTCACGAGCAGTACTTC.

The chain combines TRBV10-3 with TRBJ2-3; D ambiguous. The CDR3 runs 12 residues. Deletions cut 5 bases from V and 1 base from J, with 4 bases between. In germline, CDR1 is ENHRY, CDR2 SYGVKD. The CDR3 DNA is TGTGCCATCAGTCTCCGCACAGATACGCAGTATTTT. It yields the protein CAISLRTDTQYF.

The chain employs TRBV4-1 and TRBJ2-2; 7 bases are a match to TRBD1. The CDR3 runs to 14 residues. Germline V CDR1 and CDR2: MGHRA, YSYEKL. Trimming removed 3 bases from V and 5 bases from J; junction bases left unmatched: 3. The CDR3 reads CASSQGQLTGELFF. In DNA form, the CDR3 reads TGCGCCAGCAGCCAGGGACAGCTTACCGGGGAGCTGTTTTTT.

This rearrangement joins TRBV6-5 to TRBJ1-5; D gene ambiguous. CDR1 and CDR2 from the germline V gene are MNHEY and SVGAGI. V shed 0 bases and J shed 5 bases, with 11 bases lying between them. The CDR3 runs 15 residues. The CDR3 DNA reads TGTGCCAGCAGTTACTCAGGCGGGCCGTATCAGCCCCAGCATTTT. Protein sequence: CASSYSGGPYQPQHF.

This clonotype was seen only a few times. CDR3 sequence (DNA): TGTGCCAGTAAAGGGAATGGCTACACCTTC. Its protein is CASKGNGYTF. The rearrangement links TRBV19 to TRBJ1-2; D not resolved. The CDR3 is made up of 10 amino acids. With 7 bases removed from V and 6 bases from J, the gap between germline ends came to 6 bases. Germline loops: CDR1 LNHDA, CDR2 SQIVND (reference sequence). Variable domain in full (rest from reference TRBV19 and TRBJ1-2): DGGITQSPKYLFRKEGQNVTLSCEQNLNHDAMYWYRQDPGQGLRLIYYSQIVNDFQKGDIAEGYSVSREKKESFPLTVTSAQKNPTAFYLCASKGNGYTFGSGTRLTVV.

The chain links TRBV4-3 to TRBJ2-5; D may be TRBD1 (5 bases). This CDR3 contains 14 residues. Germline CDR1 is LGHNA and CDR2 is YSLEER. The V end was cut by 3 bases, the J end by 2 bases, with 10 bases between. CDR3 region: CASSQGRGQETQYF. The DNA of the CDR3 is TGCGCCAGCAGCCAGGGAAGGGGTCAAGAGACCCAGTACTTC.

The chain has TRBV15 and TRBJ1-5, with TRBD1 matching 9 bases. Germline CDR1 reads LNHNV; CDR2 reads YYDKDF (reference sequence). V shed 3 bases, J shed 4 bases, and the junction held 19 bases outside the gene matches. This CDR3 region has 20 residues. The CDR3 protein is CATSSVPGQGLGRANQPQHF. CDR3 coding DNA: TGTGCCACCAGCAGCGTTCCGGGACAGGGATTGGGCCGCGCTAATCAGCCCCAGCATTTT.

J is TRBJ2-3 and V is TRBV4-2; perhaps TRBD1 as D (6 bases). The CDR3 spans 16 residues. V was cut by 1 base and J by 6 bases, with 17 bases left in between. CDR1 and CDR2 from the germline V gene are LGHNA and YNFKEQ. The CDR3 DNA reads TGTGCCAGCAGCCAAGGATCGAGCAGGGGTCGGGATACGCAGTATTTT. Protein product: CASSQGSSRGRDTQYF.

This clonotype appeared many times. The chain joins TRBV11-2 to TRBJ1-2, with D unclear. V gave up 5 bases and J gave up 3 bases, with 10 bases separating them. The V gene's germline CDR1 is SGHAT and CDR2 FQNNGV. This CDR3 comprises 13 residues. CDR3 sequence reads: CASSHTRDYGYTF. CDR3 DNA: TGTGCCAGCAGCCACACCAGAGACTATGGCTACACCTTC. The whole variable domain, remainder taken from reference TRBV11-2 and TRBJ1-2, is EAGVAQSPRYKIIEKRQSVAFWCNPISGHATLYWYQQILGQGPKLLIQFQNNGVVDDSQLPKDRFSAERLKGVDSTLKIQPAKLEDSAVYLCASSHTRDYGYTFGSGTRLTVV.

This clonotype was picked up many times. The chain links TRBV6-5 to TRBJ2-7; the D gene could be TRBD1 or TRBD2 (5 bases each). The CDR3 length is 14 residues. V dropped 2 bases and J dropped 0 bases, with 8 bases sitting between them. From germline, CDR1 is MNHEY and CDR2 SVGAGI. The CDR3 coding sequence is TGTGCCAGCAGTTACCGGGACGGCTCCTACGAGCAGTACTTC. It encodes CASSYRDGSYEQYF.

This clonotype came up a few times. The rearrangement links TRBV5-6 to TRBJ2-4; 10 positions match TRBD2. Germline loops: CDR1 SGHDT, CDR2 YYEEEE. V dropped 4 bases and J dropped 7; count of bases not matched to a gene: 11. The CDR3 covers 16 residues. The CDR3 nucleotides are TGTGCCAGCAGCCCCAGTTTAGGACTAGCGGCTAACATTCAGTACTTC. This gives the protein CASSPSLGLAANIQYF.

The V and J genes are TRBV29-1 and TRBJ1-1; D is possibly TRBD1 (5 bases). Germline assignment: CDR1 SQVTM and CDR2 ANQGSEA. The ends were cut back, 4 bases at V and 10 bases at J, with 10 bases in the middle. This CDR3 region has 10 residues. The CDR3 reads CSVVWDGAFF. The CDR3 DNA reads TGCAGCGTTGTTTGGGACGGAGCTTTCTTT.

This chain uses TRBV28 with TRBJ2-5, with D tentatively TRBD1 (6 bases). Trimming stripped 4 bases from V and 1 base from J, with 13 bases between. The CDR3 length is 15 residues. Germline CDR1 MDHEN, CDR2 SYDVKM. DNA for the CDR3: TGTGCCAGCAGTTCGTATACAGGGACCCAAGAGACCCAGTACTTC. Its protein product is CASSSYTGTQETQYF. The full variable domain, its missing parts supplied by reference TRBV28 and TRBJ2-5, is DVKVTQSSRYLVKRTGEKVFLECVQDMDHENMFWYRQDPGLGLRLIYFSYDVKMKEKGDIPEGYSVSREKKERFSLILESASTNQTSMYLCASSSYTGTQETQYFGPGTRLLVL.

This clonotype was observed a handful of times. This chain joins TRBV21-1 and TRBJ1-5; no check of the table's D call, TRBD1, against the DNA was made. TRBV21-1 constitutes a pseudogene. The CDR3 sequence is 17 residues long. CDR3 coding DNA: TGTGCCAGCAGCGAAGCAAAAAACAGGGATAGCAATCAGCCCCAGCATTTT. Translation gives CASSEAKNRDSNQPQHF.

This clonotype occurred a few times. This chain uses TRBV24-1 with TRBJ2-1; 7 bases agree with TRBD2. The CDR3 spans 16 residues. Germline values: CDR1 KGHDR, CDR2 SFDVKD. The ends lost 3 bases at V and 0 bases at J; junction bases unmatched: 4. The CDR3: CATSDLRGSSYNEQFF. CDR3 coding DNA: TGTGCCACCAGTGATCTGCGGGGGAGCTCCTACAATGAGCAGTTCTTC.

This clonotype was recorded many times. This sequence joins TRBV7-9 and TRBJ2-3; D not certain. Germline CDR1 SEHNR, CDR2 FQNEAQ (reference sequence). The CDR3 extends over 13 amino acids. V was cut by 2 bases and J by 6 bases, with 9 bases left in between. As DNA, the CDR3 is TGTGCCAGCAGCTTATCAGAGGTGGATACGCAGTATTTT. This gives the protein CASSLSEVDTQYF.

The V and J genes are TRBV7-9 and TRBJ1-2; D might be TRBD1 (5 bases). This CDR3 region has 16 residues. Per the germline V gene, CDR1 is SEHNR and CDR2 is FQNEAQ (reference sequence). V dropped 5 bases and J dropped 8 bases, with 24 bases sitting between them. CDR3 residues: CASSPLWDGGILGYTF. CDR3 nucleotides: TGTGCCAGCAGCCCCCTCTGGGACGGCGGCATCCTGGGCTACACCTTC. The whole variable domain, filled in from reference TRBV7-9 and TRBJ1-2, reads DTGVSQNPRHKITKRGQNVTFRCDPISEHNRLYWYRQTLGQGPEFLTYFQNEAQLEKSRLLSDRFSAERPKGSFSTLEIQRTEQGDSAMYLCASSPLWDGGILGYTFGSGTRLTVV.

The chain carries TRBV25-1 and TRBJ2-1; D unclear. Trimming left V 2 bases short and J 5 bases short, with 4 bases between. The CDR3 loop spans 12 amino acids. Germline CDR1 is MGHDK and CDR2 is SYGVNS. The CDR3 DNA sequence: TGTGCCAGCAGTGAACGAAACAATGAGCAGTTCTTC. Translated: CASSERNNEQFF. Variable domain in full (rest from reference TRBV25-1 and TRBJ2-1): EADIYQTPRYLVIGTGKKITLECSQTMGHDKMYWYQQDPGMELHLIHYSYGVNSTEKGDLSSESTVSRIRTEHFPLTLESARPSHTSQYLCASSERNNEQFFGPGTRLTVL.

The chain uses TRBV9 and TRBJ2-1, with 8 bases aligning to TRBD1. Germline CDR1 and CDR2: SGDLS and YYNGEE. V shed 0 bases and J 2 bases; nucleotides not matched to a gene: 4. The CDR3 contains 16 residues. CDR3 amino acids: CASSVGQGAPYNEQFF. For the CDR3, the DNA is TGTGCCAGCAGCGTAGGCCAGGGGGCCCCCTACAATGAGCAGTTCTTC.